This T cell receptor (beta chain) was sequenced for a study of T cells in narcolepsy. Sequenced by immunoSEQ multiplex PCR; TCRdb stores in-frame clones only, minus some. The repertoire has 20,000 to 30,000 clones, roughly 85% of them found once; the top ten carry about 10%. CDR1 SQVTM and CDR2 ANQGSEA come from the germline V gene. The CDR3 is 12 amino acids. V trimming: 7 bases; J trimming: 5 bases; junction bases outside the gene matches: 6. Sample: memory (CD45RA-) CD4+ T cells from blood. The source of this sequence is a human donor in good health. J is TRBJ2-7 and V is TRBV29-1, with 9 positions matching TRBD1. CDR3 DNA: TGCAGCGCCCTCCGGGACAGGGACGAGCAGTACTTC. This encodes CSALRDRDEQYF.